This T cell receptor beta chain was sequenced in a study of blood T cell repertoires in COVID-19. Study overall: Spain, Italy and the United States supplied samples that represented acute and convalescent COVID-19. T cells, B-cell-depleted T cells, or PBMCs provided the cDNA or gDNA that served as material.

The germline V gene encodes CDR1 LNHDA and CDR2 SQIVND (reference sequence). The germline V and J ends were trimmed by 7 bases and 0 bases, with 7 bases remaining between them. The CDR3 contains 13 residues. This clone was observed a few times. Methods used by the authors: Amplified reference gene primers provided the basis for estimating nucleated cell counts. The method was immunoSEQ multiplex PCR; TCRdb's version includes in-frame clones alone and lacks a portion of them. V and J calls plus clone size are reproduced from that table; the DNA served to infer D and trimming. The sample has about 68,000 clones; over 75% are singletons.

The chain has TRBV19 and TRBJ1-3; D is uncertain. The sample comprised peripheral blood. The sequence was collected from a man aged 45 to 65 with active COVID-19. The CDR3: CASKWLSGNTIYF. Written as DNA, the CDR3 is TGTGCCAGTAAATGGCTCTCTGGAAACACCATATATTTT.